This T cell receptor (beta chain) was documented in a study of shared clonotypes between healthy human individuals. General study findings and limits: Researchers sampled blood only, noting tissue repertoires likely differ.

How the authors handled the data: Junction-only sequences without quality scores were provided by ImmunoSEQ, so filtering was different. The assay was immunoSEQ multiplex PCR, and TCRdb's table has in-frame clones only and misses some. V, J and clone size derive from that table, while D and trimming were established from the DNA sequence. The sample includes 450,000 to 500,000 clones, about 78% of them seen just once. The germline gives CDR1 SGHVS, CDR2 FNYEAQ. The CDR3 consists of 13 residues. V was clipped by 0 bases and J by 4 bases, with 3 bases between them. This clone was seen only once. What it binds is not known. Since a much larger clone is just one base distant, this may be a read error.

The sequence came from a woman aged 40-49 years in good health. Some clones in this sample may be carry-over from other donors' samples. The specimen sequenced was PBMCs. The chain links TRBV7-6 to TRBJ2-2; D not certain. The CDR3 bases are TGTGCCAGCAGCTTAGCGGCCACCGGGGAGCTGTTTTTT. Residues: CASSLAATGELFF.